These T cell receptor beta chains were read from a single sample in a study of blood T cells in healthy people across ages. One entry per CDR3 protein, called by TCRdb with MiXCR from the 5' RACE reads. The sample carries 1.8 million or so distinct CDR3 sequences, about two fifths recorded once. Specimen: blood. The source of these receptors is a human donor in good health. Both conserved end residues are part of each CDR3. The order of the fields is J gene, V gene, D gene, CDR3 protein. The D gene is left open where the match is weak.

J: TRBJ2-7
V: TRBV6-2/TRBV6-3
D: .
CDR3: CASNPSGRANEQYF

J: TRBJ1-3
V: TRBV7-9
D: TRBD1
CDR3: CASRDTGAGNTIYF

J: TRBJ2-5
V: TRBV7-9
D: .
CDR3: CASSHRDVNRETQYF

J: TRBJ2-1
V: TRBV5-1
D: TRBD2
CDR3: CASSSPGGITNEQFF

J: TRBJ2-1
V: TRBV7-2
D: .
CDR3: CASSLGRGWGEQFF

J: TRBJ1-6
V: TRBV6-1
D: .
CDR3: CASRFGATNNSPLHF

J: TRBJ1-2
V: TRBV12-3/TRBV12-4
D: .
CDR3: CASSLWIFGYTF

J: TRBJ2-5
V: TRBV29-1
D: .
CDR3: CSVVLMGETQYF

J: TRBJ1-1
V: TRBV4-2
D: TRBD1
CDR3: CASSPQFGQGNTEAFF

J: TRBJ2-1
V: TRBV4-3
D: .
CDR3: CASSRKTNGGPYNEQFF

J: TRBJ2-7
V: TRBV7-2
D: .
CDR3: CASSLWRGHGYEQYF

J: .
V: TRBV29-1
D: .
CDR3: CSAGLGVSEQYF

J: TRBJ1-1
V: TRBV4-1
D: .
CDR3: CASSQEGGDGGNTEAFF

J: TRBJ2-6
V: TRBV24-1
D: TRBD1
CDR3: CATSDSNRGSSGANVLTF

J: TRBJ2-3
V: TRBV5-1
D: .
CDR3: CASSLLGSGTDTQYF

J: TRBJ1-2
V: TRBV5-1
D: .
CDR3: CASSSSGGSGYFYGYTF

J: TRBJ2-1
V: TRBV6-2/TRBV6-3
D: .
CDR3: CASSFWTAGDEQFF